This entry is about one T cell receptor beta chain. What it binds is unknown. CDR3 length: 15 amino acids. CDR1 and CDR2 (germline): SNHLY, FYNNEI. V dropped 2 bases and J dropped 2 bases, with 12 bases sitting between them. The data stem from a study of T cell repertoires in cytomegalovirus infection. MiXCR was run by TCRdb on the reads, yielding one entry per CDR3 protein. The sample has 140,000 to 150,000 distinct CDR3 sequences; approximately 30% are singletons. Study results and caveats: Predominance within the ex vivo response was attributable to HLA-C-restricted CMV-specific TCR beta clonotypes. Of the TCR beta families, the public ones yielded a cumulative frequency that identified carriers of CMV plus the relevant HLA.

This specimen consisted of CD8+ T cells from cultured PBMCs, obtained from culture after CMV antigen stimulation. The source is a human donor in good health (CMV status not recorded). Some clones in this sample may be carry-over from other donors' samples. The chain carries TRBV2 and TRBJ1-2; D remains ambiguous. The CDR3 protein is CASSERGSSNYGYTF. CDR3 nucleotides: TGTGCCAGCAGTGAACGAGGCAGTTCGAACTATGGCTACACCTTC.